A selection of T cell receptor beta chains follows, all from one sample in a study of blood T cell repertoires in COVID-19. The table came from immunoSEQ multiplex PCR; TCRdb's copy has only in-frame clones and leaves some out. The repertoire holds about 150,000 clones, with approximately 83% as singletons. The sample taken for sequencing was peripheral blood. These receptors came from a man in his 70s with active or convalescent COVID-19. Both conserved end residues are part of each CDR3. D genes are given only for firm matches. Part of the rows lack a size; the others show once, few, many or a class for expanded clones.

V,size,J,D,DNA,CDR3
TRBV5-4,NA,TRBJ2-5,TRBD2,TGTGCCAGCAGCCCCCCTTCCGGGAGTAGCGGGATCCAAGAGACCCAGTACTTC,CASSPPSGSSGIQETQYF
TRBV19,NA,TRBJ2-1,NA,TGTGCCAGCAGAGGCGGGGGCCTCAGCTCCTACAATGAGCAGTTCTTC,CASRGGGLSSYNEQFF
TRBV15,NA,TRBJ2-6,NA,TGTGCCACCAGCAGAGCGACAGCTGGGGCCAACGTCCTGACTTTC,CATSRATAGANVLTF
TRBV7-9,once,TRBJ2-1,TRBD1,TGTGCCAGCAGCTTAGGGGACAGCTCCTACAATGAGCAGTTCTTC,CASSLGDSSYNEQFF
TRBV6-5,NA,TRBJ1-1,NA,TGTGCCAGCATCCCTAGGGAGGGGATGAACACTGAAGCTTTCTTT,CASIPREGMNTEAFF
TRBV2,NA,TRBJ1-1,TRBD1,TGTGCCAGCAGTCCAAGACAGGGGCGGATGAACACTGAAGCTTTCTTT,CASSPRQGRMNTEAFF
TRBV2,few,TRBJ1-5,NA,TGTGCCAGCAGTGAAGCCAGGGTAGGCCAGCCCCAGCATTTT,CASSEARVGQPQHF
TRBV11-3,NA,TRBJ2-7,TRBD1,TGTGCCAGCAGCCCCGGGACAGGGAACTACGAGCAGTACTTC,CASSPGTGNYEQYF
TRBV18,NA,TRBJ2-5,TRBD1,TGTGCCAGCTCACCCGATCCCTGGACAGGATGGACTCAAGAGACCCAGTACTTC,CASSPDPWTGWTQETQYF
TRBV2,NA,TRBJ1-4,TRBD1,TGTGCCATCAGGGACAGATCTAATGAAAAACTGTTTTTT,CAIRDRSNEKLFF
TRBV27,NA,TRBJ1-2,NA,TGTGCCAGCAGTTTGGCCAACCGAAACTATGGCTACACCTTC,CASSLANRNYGYTF
TRBV4-1,NA,TRBJ2-1,NA,TGCGCCAGCAGCCACAGGTATGGTGCGAATGAGCAGTTCTTC,CASSHRYGANEQFF
TRBV19,NA,TRBJ2-3,NA,TGTGCCAGTAGTCGTGGGGGACTTGTGGGGGGCACAGATACGCAGTATTTT,CASSRGGLVGGTDTQYF
TRBV11-2,NA,TRBJ2-5,TRBD2,TGTGCCAGCAGCTGGACTAGATATGAGACCCAGTACTTC,CASSWTRYETQYF
TRBV10-3,NA,TRBJ1-1,NA,TGTGCCATCAGTATTACATCGAACACTGAAGCTTTCTTT,CAISITSNTEAFF
TRBV3-1/TRBV3-2,NA,TRBJ1-2,TRBD1,TGTGCCAGCAGCCTCCCAGGGGGAGTGGGAGGCTACACCTTC,CASSLPGGVGGYTF
TRBV30,NA,TRBJ1-1,TRBD1,TGTGCCTGGAGCAGGGGGATTGGGATGAACACTGAAGCTTTCTTT,CAWSRGIGMNTEAFF